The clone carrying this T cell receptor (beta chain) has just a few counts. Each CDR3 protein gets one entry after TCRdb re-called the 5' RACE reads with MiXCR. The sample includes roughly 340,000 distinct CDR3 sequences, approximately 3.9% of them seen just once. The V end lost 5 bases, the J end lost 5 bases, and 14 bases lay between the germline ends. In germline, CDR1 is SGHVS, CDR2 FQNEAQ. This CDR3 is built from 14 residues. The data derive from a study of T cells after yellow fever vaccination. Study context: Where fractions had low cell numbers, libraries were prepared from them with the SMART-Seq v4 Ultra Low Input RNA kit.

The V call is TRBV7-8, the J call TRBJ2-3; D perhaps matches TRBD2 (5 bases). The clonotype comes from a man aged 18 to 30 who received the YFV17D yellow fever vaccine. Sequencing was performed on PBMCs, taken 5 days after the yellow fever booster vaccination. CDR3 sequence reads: CASSPDSAQDTQYF. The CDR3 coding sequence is TGTGCCAGCAGCCCGGACTCGGCCCAAGATACGCAGTATTTT. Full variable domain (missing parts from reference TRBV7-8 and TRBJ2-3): GAGVSQSPRYKVAKRGQDVALRCDPISGHVSLFWYQQALGQGPEFLTYFQNEAQLDKSGLPSDRFFAERPEGSVSTLKIQRTQQEDSAVYLCASSPDSAQDTQYFGPGTRLTVL.